Following are 29 T cell receptor beta chains from one sample sequenced in a study of blood T cell repertoires in COVID-19. Using immunoSEQ multiplex PCR, the repertoire was profiled, and TCRdb retains in-frame clones only, with some absent. The sample holds about 160,000 clones, roughly 85% seen once. The specimen was PBMCs or T cells enriched from blood (not recorded which). The receptors here all came from a woman in her forties or fifties who had recovered from COVID-19.

The V call is TRBV7-2, the J call TRBJ2-6; D is unclear. CDR3 length: 16 amino acids. Between the trimmed V and J ends, which lost 5 bases and 1 base, there was a span of 12 bases. From germline, CDR1 is SGHTA and CDR2 FQGNSA. The CDR3 DNA reads as TGTGCCAGCAGCCCTCAGGCTCTATCTGGGGCCAACGTCCTGACTTTC. Translated: CASSPQALSGANVLTF.

This clone was recorded only once. This chain joins TRBV30 and TRBJ2-2, with D tentatively TRBD1 (5 bases). The CDR3 runs to 14 residues. The germline V and J ends were trimmed by 5 bases and 0 bases, with 10 bases remaining between them. The germline V gene has CDR1 GTSNPN and CDR2 SVGIG (reference sequence). CDR3 sequence (DNA): TGTGCCTGGGGCAGGGCGTCGAACACCGGGGAGCTGTTTTTT. Protein sequence: CAWGRASNTGELFF. The whole variable domain, filled in from reference TRBV30 and TRBJ2-2, reads SQTIHQWPATLVQPVGSPLSLECTVEGTSNPNLYWYRQAAGRGLQLLFYSVGIGQISSEVPQNLSASRPQDRQFILSSKKLLLSDSGFYLCAWGRASNTGELFFGEGSRLTVL.

V usage is TRBV19 and J usage is TRBJ1-1; 7 bases agree with TRBD1. Germline lookup yields CDR1 LNHDA and CDR2 SQIVND (reference sequence). V lost 1 base and J lost 5; bases outside the gene matches: 7. The CDR3 loop spans 15 amino acids. The CDR3 sequence: CASSIAGAGGTEAFF. The CDR3 bases are TGTGCCAGTAGTATAGCTGGGGCAGGGGGAACTGAAGCTTTCTTT.

The V gene is TRBV5-1, the J gene TRBJ1-6; 10 bases fit TRBD1. From germline, CDR1 is SGHRS and CDR2 YFSETQ. The CDR3 contains 17 residues. Trimming removed 0 bases from V and 14 bases from J; junction bases left unmatched: 14. The CDR3, as DNA: TGCGCCAGCAGCTTGGGTGGTAGGGGGACAGGGGAACGGACCCTCCACTTT. Residues: CASSLGGRGTGERTLHF.

The chain carries TRBV3-1 (or the pseudogene TRBV3-2) and TRBJ1-5, with D uncertain. CDR3 length: 14 amino acids. Trimming stripped 1 base from V and 2 bases from J, with 6 bases between. Germline V gene data show CDR1 as LGHDT and CDR2 as YNNKEL (reference sequence). The CDR3 coding sequence is TGTGCCAGCAGCCAAGGCATAGGCAATCAGCCCCAGCATTTT. Its translation is CASSQGIGNQPQHF.

This chain joins TRBV28 and TRBJ1-4; 8 nucleotides align to TRBD1. CDR1 MDHEN and CDR2 SYDVKM come from the germline V gene. CDR3 length: 17 residues. Trimming removed 5 bases from V and 7 bases from J; junction bases left unmatched: 15. In nucleotides, the CDR3 is TGTGCCAGCAGTCGACAGGGGTCCCAAAAGGGGACTGAAAAACTGTTTTTT. Translated, it gives CASSRQGSQKGTEKLFF.

This chain joins TRBV28 and TRBJ2-3; D call uncertain. Looked up from germline, CDR1 is MDHEN and CDR2 is SYDVKM. The CDR3 is 16 residues long. Trimming took off 3 bases at V and 0 bases at J, with 13 bases between the two ends. CDR3 nucleotide sequence: TGTGCCAGCAGTTTGGGCAGTACAACTAGCACAGATACGCAGTATTTT. Protein sequence: CASSLGSTTSTDTQYF.

V is TRBV6-5 and J is TRBJ1-6; D gene ambiguous. This CDR3 region has 14 residues. The V gene lost 10 bases and the J gene lost 5 bases, with 15 bases spanning the gap. CDR1 MNHEY and CDR2 SVGAGI come from the germline V gene. The CDR3 DNA is TGTGCCACCGGTCGGAGGAGCCATAATTCACCCCTCCACTTT. Protein sequence: CATGRRSHNSPLHF.

This chain connects TRBV29-1 to TRBJ2-1; 12 bases align to TRBD1. V gave up 4 bases and J gave up 2 bases; unmatched junction bases: 9. CDR1 is SQVTM, CDR2 ANQGSEA, per germline. CDR3 size: 17 residues. CDR3 sequence reads: CSVVGTGGTGTYNEQFF. CDR3 DNA: TGCAGCGTTGTTGGGACAGGGGGCACCGGGACCTACAATGAGCAGTTCTTC.

The V gene is TRBV7-2, the J gene TRBJ2-1; possibly TRBD1 for D (6 bases). CDR3 length: 16 residues. V was pared by 0 bases and J by 2 bases, with 11 bases between. Germline-derived CDR1 and CDR2 are SGHTA and FQGNSA. CDR3 sequence reads: CASSLARTVAYNEQFF. As DNA, the CDR3 is TGTGCCAGCAGCTTAGCGAGGACAGTCGCCTACAATGAGCAGTTCTTC. The full variable domain, completed using reference TRBV7-2 and TRBJ2-1, is GAGVSQSPSNKVTEKGKDVELRCDPISGHTALYWYRQSLGQGLEFLIYFQGNSAPDKSGLPSDRFSAERTGGSVSTLTIQRTQQEDSAVYLCASSLARTVAYNEQFFGPGTRLTVL.

As for this clone: At the DNA level, this CDR3 is encoded by other sequences in the same sample as well. The chain joins TRBV7-3 to TRBJ1-1, with 7 bases that match TRBD1. This CDR3 region has 13 residues. The germline CDR1 and CDR2 sequences are SGHTA and FQGTGA. V gave up 4 bases and J gave up 3 bases; unmatched junction bases: 2. The CDR3, as DNA: TGTGCCAGCAGCTCGCAGGGGGACACTGAAGCTTTCTTT. Protein sequence: CASSSQGDTEAFF.

The chain joins TRBV3-1 (or the pseudogene TRBV3-2) to TRBJ1-6; D is possibly TRBD1 (5 bases). Germline CDR1 is LGHDT and CDR2 is YNNKEL (reference sequence). The V end lost 5 bases, the J end lost 1 base, and 21 bases lay between the germline ends. CDR3 length: 19 residues. CDR3 nucleotide sequence: TGTGCCAGCAGCGCGGGGGACCCCCTCAGGGTATCCTATAATTCACCCCTCCACTTT. It translates to CASSAGDPLRVSYNSPLHF.

V gene TRBV5-6 combines with J gene TRBJ2-5; 8 bases match TRBD2. The CDR3 is 14 amino acids. Germline V lookup: CDR1 SGHDT, CDR2 YYEEEE. V shed 4 bases, J shed 5 bases, and the junction held 7 bases outside the gene matches. The CDR3 sequence: CASSRTSLEETQYF. DNA of the CDR3: TGTGCCAGCAGCCGGACTAGCTTGGAGGAGACCCAGTACTTC.

This chain joins TRBV18 and TRBJ2-7; D may be TRBD2 (6 bases). The ends were cut back, 4 bases at V and 0 bases at J, with 10 bases in the middle. This CDR3 region has 14 residues. Germline loops: CDR1 KGHSH, CDR2 LQKENI. The CDR3 region is CASSQSAGSYEQYV. CDR3 sequence (DNA): TGTGCCAGCTCACAATCAGCGGGCTCCTACGAGCAGTACGTC.

This chain joins TRBV24-1 and TRBJ2-1, with 9 bases aligning to TRBD2. This CDR3 contains 17 residues. With 0 bases clipped from V and 5 bases from J, the junction kept 7 bases outside the gene matches. Germline V gene sequence: CDR1 KGHDR, CDR2 SFDVKD. In DNA, the CDR3 is TGTGCCACCAGTGATTTGGAAAAGCGGGGGGATAACAATGAGCAGTTCTTC. This sequence encodes CATSDLEKRGDNNEQFF.

The genes are TRBV10-3 and TRBJ1-1; D perhaps matches TRBD1 (5 bases). Germline CDR1 and CDR2: ENHRY and SYGVKD. Deletions cut 10 bases from V and 4 bases from J, with 16 bases between. CDR3 length: 13 residues. The CDR3 here is CATGGGGPTEAFF. CDR3 bases: TGTGCCACGGGGGGAGGCGGCCCCACTGAAGCTTTCTTT.

The J gene is TRBJ1-1, the V gene TRBV9; the D gene is possibly TRBD1 (5 bases). Germline CDR1 reads SGDLS; CDR2 reads YYNGEE. With 6 bases removed from V and 5 bases from J, the gap between germline ends came to 14 bases. CDR3 length: 13 residues. CDR3 amino acids: CASTSMGGTEAFF. CDR3 nucleotides: TGTGCCAGCACCTCCATGGGGGGGACTGAAGCTTTCTTT.

This chain uses TRBV30 with TRBJ1-6, with a tentative D call TRBD1 (5 bases). The CDR3 is 12 amino acids. Looked up from germline, CDR1 is GTSNPN and CDR2 is SVGIG (reference sequence). V was pared by 0 bases and J by 11 bases, with 8 bases between. The CDR3 DNA reads as TGTGCCTGGAGTGTTAGGGGCCCACCCCTCCACTTT. Protein product: CAWSVRGPPLHF.

This clone was recorded once. The rearrangement uses TRBV7-2 and TRBJ2-2; the D is unclear. This CDR3 is built from 14 residues. The germline V and J ends were trimmed by 5 bases and 1 base, with 8 bases remaining between them. Germline V gives CDR1 SGHTA, CDR2 FQGNSA. The CDR3 coding sequence is TGTGCCAGCAGCCGCGAGAAGAACACCGGGGAGCTGTTTTTT. Protein: CASSREKNTGELFF.

The chain joins TRBV10-2 to TRBJ2-3; 7 nucleotides agree with TRBD1. The germline CDR1 and CDR2 sequences are WSHSY and SAAADI. This CDR3 comprises 13 residues. V shed 10 bases, J shed 1 base, and the junction held 5 bases outside the gene matches. CDR3 region: CATRDRGTDTQYF. DNA for the CDR3: TGCGCCACCCGGGACAGAGGCACAGATACGCAGTATTTT.

The CDR3 DNA reads as TGTGCCAGCAGCCATCATAACGGGGTCACAGATACGCAGTATTTT. Translation gives CASSHHNGVTDTQYF. The genes are TRBV3-1 (or the pseudogene TRBV3-2) and TRBJ2-3; weak D call: TRBD2 (5 bases). Trimming removed 3 bases from V and 2 bases from J, with 12 bases in between. The V gene's germline CDR1 is LGHDT and CDR2 YNNKEL (reference sequence). The CDR3 has 15 amino acids.

This clone was seen a handful of times. The chain links TRBV9 to TRBJ2-5, with 8 nucleotides matching TRBD2. This CDR3 comprises 14 residues. Germline CDR1 SGDLS, CDR2 YYNGEE. Trimming at V came to 3 bases and at J to 5 bases, leaving 6 bases not matched to a gene. The CDR3 loop reads CASSEGGGPETQYF. As DNA, the CDR3 is TGTGCCAGCAGCGAGGGCGGGGGGCCGGAGACCCAGTACTTC.

This sequence joins TRBV7-9 and TRBJ2-2; 14 positions match TRBD2. The V gene's germline CDR1 is SEHNR and CDR2 FQNEAQ (reference sequence). This CDR3 spans 16 amino acids. V was pared by 5 bases and J by 7 bases, with 6 bases of the junction left unmatched. The CDR3 region is CASSPGTSGSFGELFF. CDR3 sequence (DNA): TGTGCCAGCAGCCCAGGGACTAGCGGGAGCTTCGGGGAGCTGTTTTTT.

This rearrangement joins TRBV3-1 (or the pseudogene TRBV3-2) to TRBJ1-1; D is unclear. The CDR3 totals 13 residues. The germline V gene has CDR1 LGHDT and CDR2 YNNKEL (reference sequence). The V and J ends lost 3 bases and 11 bases respectively, with 16 bases between them. In DNA form, the CDR3 reads TGTGCCAGCAGCCACCCCGGAGCCCGCGGGGCTTTCTTT. Residues: CASSHPGARGAFF.

The V gene is TRBV6-5, the J gene TRBJ1-1, with D tentatively TRBD1 (5 bases). Germline V gene lookup returns CDR1 MNHEY and CDR2 SVGAGI. V shed 2 bases and J shed 3 bases, with 7 bases lying between them. This CDR3 spans 13 amino acids. Here the CDR3 DNA reads TGTGCCAGCAGTTACGGGGGGGACACTGAAGCTTTCTTT. It is translated as CASSYGGDTEAFF.

The chain recombines TRBV30 with TRBJ2-7; the match to TRBD2 covers 9 bases. Losses at the gene ends were 2 bases for V and 3 bases for J; bases not matched to a gene: 8. Germline CDR1 is GTSNPN and CDR2 is SVGIG (reference sequence). The CDR3 loop spans 15 amino acids. The CDR3 spells CAWSFGLAGIYEQYV. The CDR3 region has the DNA TGTGCCTGGAGTTTCGGTCTAGCGGGAATCTACGAGCAGTACGTC.

V usage is TRBV6-6 and J usage is TRBJ1-1; TRBD1 aligns across 7 bases. CDR1 and CDR2 from the germline V gene are MNHNY and SVGAGI (reference sequence). This CDR3 region has 13 residues. The V segment lost 10 bases and the J segment 0 bases; nucleotides outside the gene matches: 5. CDR3 in DNA: TGTGCCACCGAGGGGGCTATGAACACTGAAGCTTTCTTT. Translated, it gives CATEGAMNTEAFF.

This clone appeared a single time. V and J are TRBV7-3 and TRBJ2-3; D ambiguous. The ends were cut back, 1 base at V and 2 bases at J, with 13 bases in the middle. This CDR3 contains 16 residues. Germline V gene lookup returns CDR1 SGHTA and CDR2 FQGTGA. The CDR3 protein is CASSLKPPPSTDTQYF. The CDR3 bases are TGTGCCAGCAGCTTAAAGCCACCTCCTTCCACAGATACGCAGTATTTT.

CDR3 loop: CASSDSATGELFF. CDR3 nucleotides: TGTGCCAGCAGTGACTCGGCCACCGGGGAGCTGTTTTTT. The V gene is TRBV6-4, the J gene TRBJ2-2; D gene ambiguous. Per the germline V gene, CDR1 is MRHNA and CDR2 is SNTAGT. V was trimmed by 0 bases and J by 4 bases, leaving 3 bases between them. The CDR3 length is 13 residues.